This note documents a single T cell receptor (beta chain) sequence. Its matching antigen is unknown. The V gene's germline CDR1 is SEHNR and CDR2 FQNEAQ (reference sequence). There are 15 residues in the CDR3. Trimming pared 5 bases from V and 5 bases from J, leaving 18 bases between. This sample was included in a study of cytomegalovirus exposure and HLA in healthy donors. Overall study context: The same platform as the approximately 670 first-cohort repertoires was used for the 100 to 150 validation repertoires, a later analysis reported. Study-wide results and limits: The study recorded over 150 TCR beta chains that were cytomegalovirus-associated.

Generated by immunoSEQ multiplex PCR, the TCRdb table keeps only in-frame clones and is missing some. The sample includes about 220,000 clones, around nine tenths of them seen just once. The clonotype originates from a woman in her late teens or twenties in good health and CMV-seronegative. The sequenced material came from PBMCs. This chain joins TRBV7-9 and TRBJ1-1, with TRBD1 as a possible D gene (6 bases). In DNA, the CDR3 is TGTGCCAGCAGCCTCCCGACAGGTTCAGGAACTGAAGCTTTCTTT. Translation: CASSLPTGSGTEAFF.